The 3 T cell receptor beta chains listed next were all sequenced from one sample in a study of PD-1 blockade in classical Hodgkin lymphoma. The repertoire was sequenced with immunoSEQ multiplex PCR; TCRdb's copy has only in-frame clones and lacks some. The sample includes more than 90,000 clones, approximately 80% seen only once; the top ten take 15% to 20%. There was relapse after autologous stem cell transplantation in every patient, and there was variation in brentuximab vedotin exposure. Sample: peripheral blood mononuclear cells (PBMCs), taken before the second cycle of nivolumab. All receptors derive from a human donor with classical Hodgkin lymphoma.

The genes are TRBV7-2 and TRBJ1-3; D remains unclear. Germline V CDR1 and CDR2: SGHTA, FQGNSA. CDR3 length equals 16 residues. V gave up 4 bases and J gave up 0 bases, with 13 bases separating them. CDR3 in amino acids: CASSSPRGSSGNTIYF. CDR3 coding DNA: TGTGCCAGCAGCTCCCCGCGAGGGAGCTCTGGAAACACCATATATTTT. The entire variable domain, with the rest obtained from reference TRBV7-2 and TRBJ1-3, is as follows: GAGVSQSPSNKVTEKGKDVELRCDPISGHTALYWYRQSLGQGLEFLIYFQGNSAPDKSGLPSDRFSAERTGGSVSTLTIQRTQQEDSAVYLCASSSPRGSSGNTIYFGEGSWLTVV.

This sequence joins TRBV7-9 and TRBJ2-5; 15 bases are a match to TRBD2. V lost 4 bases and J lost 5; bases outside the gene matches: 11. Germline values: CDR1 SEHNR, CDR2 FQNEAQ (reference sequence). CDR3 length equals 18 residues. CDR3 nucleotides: TGTGCCAGCAGCTCCTTCAGGACTAGCGGGAGGGCCTCGGAGACCCAGTACTTC. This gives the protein CASSSFRTSGRASETQYF.

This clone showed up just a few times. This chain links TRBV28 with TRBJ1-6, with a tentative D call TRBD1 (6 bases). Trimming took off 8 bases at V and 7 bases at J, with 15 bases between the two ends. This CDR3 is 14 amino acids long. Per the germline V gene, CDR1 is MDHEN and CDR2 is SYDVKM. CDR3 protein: CASRPGQPNSPLHF. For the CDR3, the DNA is TGTGCCAGCCGCCCGGGACAACCAAATTCACCCCTCCACTTT.